A selection of T cell receptor beta chains follows, all from one sample in a study of CD8 T cells in ankylosing spondylitis. TCRdb analysed the 5' RACE reads with MiXCR anew, one entry per CDR3 protein. The table has 700,000 to 850,000 distinct CDR3 sequences, about 10% seen once. Sequencing was done on a sample of blood, either unsorted or a sorted T cell fraction (not recorded which). These TCRs come from a male donor with ankylosing spondylitis. CDR3s include the opening cysteine and the closing phenylalanine or tryptophan. The order of the fields is D gene, clone size, V gene, J gene, CDR3 protein, CDR3 DNA. A D gene is named only where the DNA matches it firmly. Clone sizes are given selectively: once, few, many, or a class where the clone is expanded.

-	-	TRBV7-3	TRBJ2-5	CASSGGKTQYF	TGTGCCAGCAGCGGGGGGAAGACCCAGTACTTC
TRBD1	few	TRBV5-6	TRBJ2-3	CASSAGQGWGDTQYF	TGTGCCAGCAGCGCCGGACAGGGTTGGGGAGATACGCAGTATTTT
-	many	TRBV20-1	TRBJ1-2	CSARDSLDYGYTF	TGCAGTGCTAGAGATTCCCTCGACTATGGCTACACCTTC
TRBD2	few	TRBV7-3	TRBJ2-2	CASSLAGGQTGELFF	TGTGCCAGCAGCTTAGCGGGGGGCCAAACCGGGGAGCTGTTTTTT
TRBD1	-	TRBV15	TRBJ2-2	CATSRGQGRTGELFF	TGTGCCACCAGCAGGGGACAGGGGCGGACCGGGGAGCTGTTTTTT
-	-	TRBV12-3/TRBV12-4	TRBJ1-1	CASTTWGQLNTEAFF	TGTGCCAGCACCACTTGGGGACAATTGAACACTGAAGCTTTCTTT
-	many	TRBV25-1	TRBJ2-1	CASSETGSPHNEQFF	TGTGCCAGCAGTGAAACAGGGAGCCCCCACAATGAGCAGTTCTTC
-	-	TRBV29-1	TRBJ2-1	CSVKYTHEPSSYNEQIF	TGCAGCGTCAAATACACCCACGAACCCAGCTCCTACAATGAGCAGATCTTC
TRBD2	many	TRBV25-1	TRBJ2-7	CASSEAGGSYEQYF	TGTGCCAGCAGTGAAGCGGGAGGGAGCTACGAGCAGTACTTC
TRBD2	-	TRBV6-2/TRBV6-3	TRBJ2-3	CATIAGGTDTQYF	TGTGCCACCATAGCGGGGGGCACAGATACGCAGTATTTT
TRBD2	many	TRBV7-2	TRBJ2-7	CASSIPGLARYEQYF	TGTGCCAGCAGTATACCGGGACTAGCGCGATACGAGCAGTACTTC
TRBD1	few	TRBV10-3	TRBJ1-1	CAITRDSLMNTEAFF	TGTGCCATCACCAGGGACAGCCTTATGAACACTGAAGCTTTCTTT
-	-	TRBV25-1	TRBJ1-2	CASSESSYYGYTF	TGTGCCAGCAGTGAATCCAGTTACTATGGCTACACCTTC
TRBD2	-	TRBV7-2	TRBJ2-3	CASSFAAGGHPDTQYF	TGTGCCAGCAGCTTCGCCGCGGGAGGGCACCCAGATACGCAGTATTTT
-	many	TRBV5-1	TRBJ1-1	CASSLGPQRGTEAFF	TGCGCCAGCAGCTTGGGCCCGCAGAGAGGGACTGAAGCTTTCTTT
-	-	TRBV5-6	TRBJ1-2	CASSYGEGGYTF	TGTGCCAGCAGCTACGGTGAAGGGGGCTACACCTTC
TRBD1	-	TRBV24-1	TRBJ2-7	CATSDHGQGDSYEQYF	TGTGCCACCAGTGACCACGGACAGGGAGACTCCTACGAGCAGTACTTC
TRBD1	few	TRBV7-9	TRBJ2-3	CASSSRRDRYLADTQYF	TGTGCCAGCAGCTCCCGACGGGACAGGTATCTCGCAGATACGCAGTATTTT
-	-	TRBV5-6	TRBJ1-5	CASSGAGDNANQPQHF	TGTGCCAGCAGCGGCGCAGGGGACAACGCCAATCAGCCCCAGCATTTT
-	-	TRBV4-3	TRBJ2-1	CASSQETIPLPGRQFREQFF	TGCGCCAGCAGCCAAGAGACGATCCCCCTCCCGGGACGGCAGTTTCGGGAGCAGTTCTTC
TRBD2	many	TRBV20-1	TRBJ2-1	CSARAPGTSGIRHEQFF	TGCAGTGCTAGAGCTCCCGGGACTAGCGGGATCCGTCATGAGCAGTTCTTC
-	many	TRBV20-1	TRBJ2-1	CSASESSYNEQFF	TGCAGTGCTAGCGAGAGCTCCTACAATGAGCAGTTCTTC
-	few	TRBV20-1	TRBJ1-1	CSASLMGYGEAFF	TGCAGTGCTAGTTTGATGGGATATGGTGAAGCTTTCTTT
TRBD1	few	TRBV5-1	TRBJ2-1	CASSSRDRSFF	TGCGCCAGCAGCTCCCGGGACAGGTCGTTCTTC
-	-	TRBV24-1	TRBJ2-1	CATSENQNEQFF	TGTGCCACCAGTGAAAATCAGAATGAGCAGTTCTTC
TRBD2	many	TRBV12-3/TRBV12-4	TRBJ2-3	CASRVAGSGDTQYF	TGTGCCAGCAGGGTAGCGGGGAGTGGAGATACGCAGTATTTT
-	-	TRBV6-1	TRBJ2-3	CASHSGFTDTQYF	TGTGCCAGCCATAGCGGATTCACAGATACGCAGTATTTT